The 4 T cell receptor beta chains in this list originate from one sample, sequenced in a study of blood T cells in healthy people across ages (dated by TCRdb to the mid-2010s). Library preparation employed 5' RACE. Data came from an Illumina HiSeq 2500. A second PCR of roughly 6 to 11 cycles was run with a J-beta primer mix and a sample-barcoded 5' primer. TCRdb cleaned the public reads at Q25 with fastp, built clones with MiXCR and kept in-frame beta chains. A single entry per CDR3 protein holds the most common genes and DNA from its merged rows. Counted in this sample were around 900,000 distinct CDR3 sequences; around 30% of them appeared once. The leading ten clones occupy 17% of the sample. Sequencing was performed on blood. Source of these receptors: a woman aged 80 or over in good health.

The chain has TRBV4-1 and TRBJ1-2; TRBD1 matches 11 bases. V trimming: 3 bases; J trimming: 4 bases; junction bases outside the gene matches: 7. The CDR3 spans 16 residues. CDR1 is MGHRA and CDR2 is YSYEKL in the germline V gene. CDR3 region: CASSQEGQGACYGYTF. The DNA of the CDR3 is TGCGCCAGCAGCCAGGAAGGACAGGGGGCTTGCTATGGCTACACCTTC.

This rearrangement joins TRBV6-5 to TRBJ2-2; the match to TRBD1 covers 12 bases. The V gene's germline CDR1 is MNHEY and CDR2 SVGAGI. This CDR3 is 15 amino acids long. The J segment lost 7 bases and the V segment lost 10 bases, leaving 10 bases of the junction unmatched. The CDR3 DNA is TGTGCCAACACAAGGGACAGGGGGCGAATCGGGGAGCTGTTTTTT. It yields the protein CANTRDRGRIGELFF.

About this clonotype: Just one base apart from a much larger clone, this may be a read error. CDR3 sequence reads: CASSYSAGAGTGTQYF. For the CDR3, the DNA is TGTGCCAGCAGTTACTCGGCGGGGGCGGGCACAGGTACGCAGTATTTT. The V gene is TRBV6-6, the J gene TRBJ2-3; TRBD2 is a possible D gene (7 bases). The CDR3 is made up of 16 amino acids. Germline V gives CDR1 MNHNY, CDR2 SVGAGI (reference sequence).

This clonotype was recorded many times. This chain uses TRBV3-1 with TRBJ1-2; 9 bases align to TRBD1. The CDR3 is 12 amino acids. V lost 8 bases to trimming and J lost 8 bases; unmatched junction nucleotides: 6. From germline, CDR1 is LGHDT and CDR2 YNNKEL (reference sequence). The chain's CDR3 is CASGDREVGYTF. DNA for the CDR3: TGTGCCAGCGGGGACAGGGAGGTCGGCTACACCTTC.